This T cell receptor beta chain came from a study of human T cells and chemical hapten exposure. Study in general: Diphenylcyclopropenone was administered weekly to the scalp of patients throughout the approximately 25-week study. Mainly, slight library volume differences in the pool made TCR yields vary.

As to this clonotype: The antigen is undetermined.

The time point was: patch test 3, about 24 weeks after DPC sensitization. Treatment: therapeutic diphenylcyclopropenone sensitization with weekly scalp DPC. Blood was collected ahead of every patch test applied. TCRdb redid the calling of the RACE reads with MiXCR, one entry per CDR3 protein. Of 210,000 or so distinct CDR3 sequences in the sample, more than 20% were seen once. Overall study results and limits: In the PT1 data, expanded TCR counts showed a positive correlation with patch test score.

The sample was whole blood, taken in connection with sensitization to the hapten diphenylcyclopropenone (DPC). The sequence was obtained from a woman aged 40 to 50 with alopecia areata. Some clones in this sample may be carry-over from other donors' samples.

The CDR3 spells CASSQEWRTSGGNEQFF. The CDR3 DNA is TGCGCCAGCAGCCAAGAATGGAGGACTAGCGGGGGGAATGAGCAGTTCTTC. The rearrangement uses TRBV4-1 and TRBJ2-1; 14 bases fit TRBD2. The CDR3 has 17 amino acids. V was pared by 0 bases and J by 7 bases, with 5 bases of the junction left unmatched. Germline V gene lookup returns CDR1 MGHRA and CDR2 YSYEKL.